Below, 24 T cell receptor beta chains from the same sample are listed, as sequenced in a study of regulatory T cells in long-lasting Graves disease. Noted time point: newly diagnosed GD, antithyroid drugs for less than 3 months. TCR sequences were obtained from RNA taken from PBMCs. Arm-PCR of CDR3 regions with iRepertoire HTBI primers generated TCR beta libraries. TCRdb re-called the multiplex PCR reads with MiXCR, one entry per CDR3 protein. This table holds hundreds of thousands of distinct CDR3 sequences, approximately 12% found once. The same data also went into a second study, on T cells in Graves' hyperthyroidism and ophthalmopathy.

The sequenced sample was peripheral blood mononuclear cells (PBMCs), obtained at new diagnosis, from a patient treated with antithyroid drugs. These receptors were collected from a man aged 25-45 years with Graves disease.

V usage is TRBV18 and J usage is TRBJ2-7; D is undetermined. Trimming removed 4 bases at V and 5 bases at J, with 12 bases between. The CDR3 consists of 13 residues. CDR1 is KGHSH and CDR2 is LQKENI in the germline V gene. The CDR3 DNA reads TGTGCCAGCTCACAAGACTGGACCAACGAGCAGTACTTC. Its translation: CASSQDWTNEQYF.

This clonotype was detected many times. This chain joins TRBV12-3 or TRBV12-4 and TRBJ1-6; 11 bases agree with TRBD1. The ends lost 6 bases at V and 6 bases at J; junction bases unmatched: 7. This CDR3 is 16 amino acids long. This CDR3 reads CASSLGQGAFNSPLHF. CDR3 DNA sequence: TGTGCCAGCAGCCTAGGACAGGGGGCGTTTAATTCACCCCTCCACTTT.

This clonotype was found many times. The rearrangement joins TRBV5-1 to TRBJ2-5, with a possible D match to TRBD1 (6 bases). The CDR3 is made up of 15 amino acids. CDR1 and CDR2 from the germline V gene are SGHRS and YFSETQ. The V and J ends lost 4 bases and 1 base respectively, with 14 bases between them. The DNA for the CDR3 is TGCGCCAGCAGCGCGGAACAGGGCCCCCAAGAGACCCAGTACTTC. Its translation is CASSAEQGPQETQYF.

This clonotype was recorded a few times. V usage is TRBV27 and J usage is TRBJ1-2; 7 nucleotides agree with TRBD1. This CDR3 region has 15 residues. CDR1 is MNHEY, CDR2 SMNVEV, per germline (reference sequence). V was pared by 6 bases and J by 8 bases, with 15 bases of the junction left unmatched. The CDR3 sequence is CASSPPGQAKGGYTF. For the CDR3, the DNA is TGTGCCAGCAGCCCCCCAGGACAGGCTAAGGGGGGCTACACCTTC.

This clonotype has a handful of counts. The chain recombines TRBV6-5 with TRBJ1-5; unclear D gene. This CDR3 contains 17 residues. Germline CDR1 and CDR2: MNHEY and SVGAGI. Trimming removed 2 bases from V and 0 bases from J, with 14 bases in between. The CDR3 DNA follows: TGTGCCAGCAGTTACACCCCTGGACGAAGTAGCAATCAGCCCCAGCATTTT. This codes for CASSYTPGRSSNQPQHF.

This clonotype was seen many times. The CDR3: CASRGQGTYEQYF. Here the CDR3 DNA reads TGTGCCAGCAGGGGACAGGGAACCTACGAGCAGTACTTC. The chain recombines TRBV6-1 with TRBJ2-7, with TRBD1 identical over 9 bases. Trimming took 6 bases from V and 2 from J; bases not matched to a gene: 2. CDR3 length: 13 residues. Germline V gene data show CDR1 as MNHNS and CDR2 as SASEGT.

This clonotype was counted ten times or more. This chain links TRBV6-1 with TRBJ2-3; TRBD2 matches at 14 bases. V dropped 8 bases and J dropped 4; count of bases not matched to a gene: 11. This CDR3 is 17 amino acids long. Germline V gene sequence: CDR1 MNHNS, CDR2 SASEGT. DNA of the CDR3: TGTGCCAGCGTGACTAGCGGGAGGGTAAAAGAGGCAGATACGCAGTATTTT. Its protein product is CASVTSGRVKEADTQYF.

The table lists this clonotype with many counts. The chain uses TRBV12-3 or TRBV12-4 and TRBJ2-3, with TRBD2 identical over 10 bases. The CDR3 is made up of 14 amino acids. After removal of 5 bases from V and 6 bases from J, the junction contained 5 bases not matched to a gene. CDR3 bases: TGTGCCAGCAGTCCCCTAGCGGGAGCGGATACGCAGTATTTT. Its protein product is CASSPLAGADTQYF.

This clonotype turned up a few times. The rearrangement uses TRBV19 and TRBJ1-2; TRBD1 aligns across 7 bases. The CDR3 covers 14 residues. Germline assignment: CDR1 LNHDA and CDR2 SQIVND (reference sequence). After removal of 3 bases from V and 4 bases from J, the junction contained 5 bases not matched to a gene. The CDR3 DNA reads TGTGCCAGTAGTATGGCACAGGGGACCTATGGCTACACCTTC. It yields the protein CASSMAQGTYGYTF. Filled out from reference TRBV19 and TRBJ1-2, the complete variable domain reads DGGITQSPKYLFRKEGQNVTLSCEQNLNHDAMYWYRQDPGQGLRLIYYSQIVNDFQKGDIAEGYSVSREKKESFPLTVTSAQKNPTAFYLCASSMAQGTYGYTFGSGTRLTVV.

The chain has TRBV12-3 or TRBV12-4 and TRBJ1-2, with 8 bases lining up with TRBD1. This CDR3 spans 14 amino acids. The V gene end was trimmed by 0 bases and the J gene end by 6 bases; junction bases not matched to a gene: 3. The CDR3, as DNA: TGTGCCAGCAGTTTAGCCCGGACAGGGCATGGCTACACCTTC. This encodes CASSLARTGHGYTF.

This clonotype was counted at least ten times. This chain connects TRBV5-1 to TRBJ2-7; TRBD1 matches 8 bases. Germline V lookup: CDR1 SGHRS, CDR2 YFSETQ. Losses at the gene ends were 4 bases for V and 3 bases for J; bases not matched to a gene: 6. The CDR3 runs 14 residues. CDR3 bases: TGCGCCAGCAGCCAACAGGGGGGACGCTACGAGCAGTACTTC. Translation gives CASSQQGGRYEQYF.

This chain links TRBV10-3 with TRBJ1-4; D may be TRBD1 (5 bases). Deletions cut 0 bases from V and 5 bases from J, with 16 bases between. This CDR3 has 17 residues. Per germline, CDR1 ENHRY and CDR2 SYGVKD. CDR3 bases: TGTGCCATCAGTGAGTCGCCTGTGCAGGGAAAAAATGAAAAACTGTTTTTT. Translating gives CAISESPVQGKNEKLFF.

This clonotype showed up many times. V is TRBV30 and J is TRBJ1-4, with D perhaps TRBD1 (5 bases). CDR1 and CDR2 from the germline V gene are GTSNPN and SVGIG (reference sequence). The CDR3 length is 15 residues. V gave up 0 bases and J gave up 3 bases, with 11 bases separating them. This CDR3 is CAWSVVRDSNEKLFF. The CDR3 region has the DNA TGTGCCTGGAGTGTGGTACGGGACTCTAATGAAAAACTGTTTTTT.

This clonotype was recorded many times. The chain uses TRBV28 and TRBJ2-1; perhaps TRBD1 as D (7 bases). The CDR3 has 15 amino acids. Germline values: CDR1 MDHEN, CDR2 SYDVKM. The ends were cut back, 6 bases at V and 6 bases at J, with 18 bases in the middle. For the CDR3, the DNA is TGTGCCAGCAGCCTAGCTGGAGGGGGCTTCAATGAGCAGTTCTTC. Translating gives CASSLAGGGFNEQFF.

The table lists this clonotype with a count of one. The chain is built from TRBV2 and TRBJ2-4; 14 nucleotides match TRBD2. The germline gives CDR1 SNHLY, CDR2 FYNNEI. V gave up 8 bases and J gave up 6 bases; unmatched junction bases: 9. The CDR3 runs to 16 residues. CDR3 protein: CASSGLAGASGNIQYF. CDR3 sequence (DNA): TGTGCCAGCTCGGGACTAGCGGGAGCGTCGGGAAACATTCAGTACTTC.

This clonotype has ten or more counts. The chain carries TRBV28 and TRBJ2-7, with a weak D call TRBD1 (5 bases). V lost 7 bases and J lost 3, with 19 bases in between. Germline assignment: CDR1 MDHEN and CDR2 SYDVKM. This CDR3 spans 15 amino acids. The CDR3 DNA follows: TGTGCCAGCACCCCCCAGGGCCCCGGGCTCTACGAGCAGTACTTC. Translation: CASTPQGPGLYEQYF.

As to this clonotype: This clone may be a read error of a much larger clone one base away. V usage is TRBV6-1 and J usage is TRBJ2-5; tentatively, D is TRBD1 or TRBD2 (5 bases each). Germline CDR1 is MNHNS and CDR2 is SASEGT. This CDR3 comprises 15 residues. V lost 5 bases and J 2 bases, leaving 15 bases between the germline ends. Here the CDR3 DNA reads TGTGCCAGCAGTACCGGGGCAGGGAATCAAGAGACCCAGTACTTC. The encoded protein is CASSTGAGNQETQYF.

The chain uses TRBV9 and TRBJ2-1; 8 bases match TRBD2. V lost 0 bases and J lost 9; bases outside the gene matches: 14. Germline V gene sequence: CDR1 SGDLS, CDR2 YYNGEE. This CDR3 is 17 amino acids long. The CDR3 nucleotides are TGTGCCAGCAGCGTAGTAGGTGGTAGCGGGACCGTTCCTGAGCAGTTCTTC. Translation gives CASSVVGGSGTVPEQFF.

In its sample, this clonotype was seen many times. The chain is built from TRBV9 and TRBJ2-2, with 10 nucleotides matching TRBD1. V gave up 4 bases and J gave up 2 bases; unmatched junction bases: 5. The V gene's germline CDR1 is SGDLS and CDR2 YYNGEE. The CDR3 is 16 residues long. The CDR3, as DNA: TGTGCCAGCAGCCTCCGGGACAGGGGAAACACCGGGGAGCTGTTTTTT. This encodes CASSLRDRGNTGELFF.

There are many counts of this clonotype. V and J are TRBV20-1 and TRBJ2-7; D is uncertain. Germline CDR1 and CDR2: DFQATT and SNEGSKA (reference sequence). The CDR3 has 15 amino acids. Trimming removed 3 bases at V and 1 base at J, with 16 bases between. The DNA of the CDR3 is TGCAGTGCTAGTTCGAGCGCCGTGCTATCCTACGAGCAGTACTTC. It encodes CSASSSAVLSYEQYF.

This clonotype was counted ten times or more. This chain uses TRBV2 with TRBJ1-2, with 8 bases aligning to TRBD1. CDR1 is SNHLY, CDR2 FYNNEI, per germline. With V trimmed by 1 base and J by 6 bases, 13 bases remained unmatched. The CDR3 extends over 17 amino acids. The CDR3 protein is CASSEGQGAPTRDGYTF. The DNA for the CDR3 is TGTGCCAGCAGTGAAGGTCAGGGGGCGCCAACTAGGGATGGCTACACCTTC.

This clonotype has a single count. V gene TRBV20-1 combines with J gene TRBJ1-5, with TRBD1 matching 8 bases. Germline V gene sequence: CDR1 DFQATT, CDR2 SNEGSKA (reference sequence). The CDR3 is 12 residues long. V dropped 7 bases and J dropped 11; count of bases not matched to a gene: 10. CDR3 loop: CSGQDRAQSQHF. DNA of the CDR3: TGCAGTGGGCAGGACAGGGCACAGTCCCAGCATTTT.

This clonotype was seen repeatedly, ten times or more. The chain recombines TRBV30 with TRBJ1-1; the D gene is possibly TRBD1 (5 bases). The CDR3 length is 14 residues. V lost 0 bases and J 5 bases, leaving 13 bases between the germline ends. Germline V gene data show CDR1 as GTSNPN and CDR2 as SVGIG (reference sequence). CDR3 sequence: CAWSVLSGGTEAFF. The CDR3 nucleotides are TGTGCCTGGAGTGTACTAAGCGGGGGAACTGAAGCTTTCTTT.

This clonotype came up many times. J is TRBJ2-1 and V is TRBV10-3; 10 positions agree with TRBD2. This CDR3 has 16 residues. Per germline, CDR1 ENHRY and CDR2 SYGVKD. J gave up 4 bases and V 0 bases, and 3 bases lay outside the gene matches. CDR3 protein: CAISESISGRYNEQFF. The CDR3 nucleotides are TGTGCCATCAGTGAGTCGATTAGCGGGAGGTACAATGAGCAGTTCTTC.